The rows below give T cell receptor beta chains drawn from one sample of a study of T-cell memory formation after mild COVID-19. MiXCR, applied by TCRdb to the 5' RACE reads, yields one record per CDR3 protein. The data show around 5,000 distinct CDR3 sequences, 40% to 50% seen once. Sequenced: PBMCs or a T cell subset sorted from them (not recorded which). Receptor source: an adult who had mild COVID-19 (a few samples of this study predate the infection). Cell type and time point are not known. Both conserved end residues are part of each CDR3. D genes are given only for firm matches. Size tells how often a clone was seen (once, few, many) or the class of an expanded clone, and some rows leave it out.

v_gene: TRBV5-5; j_gene: TRBJ2-3; d_gene: -; abundance: medium-sized; CDR3nt: TGTGCCAGCAGCTTGACCGACAGAGGCACAGATACGCAGTATTTT; CDR3aa: CASSLTDRGTDTQYF
v_gene: TRBV7-2; j_gene: TRBJ2-1; d_gene: -; abundance: many; CDR3nt: TGTGCCAGCAGCTGGACATCGGGGTCCTACAATGAGCAGTTCTTC; CDR3aa: CASSWTSGSYNEQFF
v_gene: TRBV7-2; j_gene: TRBJ2-1; d_gene: -; abundance: -; CDR3nt: TGTGCCAGCAGCTTTAGTTCCTACAATGAGCAGTTCTTC; CDR3aa: CASSFSSYNEQFF
v_gene: TRBV4-1; j_gene: TRBJ1-1; d_gene: -; abundance: -; CDR3nt: TGCGCGGCCAGCAGAGGTATCAACCCTTTTACGTCCCGGAACACTGAAGCTTTCTTT; CDR3aa: CAASRGINPFTSRNTEAFF
v_gene: TRBV6-2/TRBV6-3; j_gene: TRBJ1-5; d_gene: -; abundance: -; CDR3nt: TGTGCCAGCAGTCCCTCCGGGACACCAAATCAGCCCCAGCATTTT; CDR3aa: CASSPSGTPNQPQHF
v_gene: TRBV24-1; j_gene: TRBJ2-5; d_gene: -; abundance: medium-sized; CDR3nt: TGTGCCACCAGTGATTTCCCGGGGAAGCAAGAGACCCAGTACTTC; CDR3aa: CATSDFPGKQETQYF
v_gene: TRBV12-3/TRBV12-4; j_gene: TRBJ2-1; d_gene: -; abundance: medium-sized; CDR3nt: TGTGCCAGCAGTTTAGCAGGGGCGGGGGCTGGCAATGAGCAGTTCTTC; CDR3aa: CASSLAGAGAGNEQFF
v_gene: TRBV10-3; j_gene: TRBJ2-4; d_gene: TRBD2; abundance: many; CDR3nt: TGTGCCATCAGTGACGGGGAGGGGGCCAAAAACATTCAGTACTTC; CDR3aa: CAISDGEGAKNIQYF
v_gene: TRBV7-3; j_gene: TRBJ2-5; d_gene: TRBD1; abundance: medium-sized; CDR3nt: TGTGCCAGCAGCTTAATAGGGGGCGAAGGTCAAGAGACCCAGTACTTC; CDR3aa: CASSLIGGEGQETQYF
v_gene: TRBV25-1; j_gene: TRBJ2-3; d_gene: -; abundance: -; CDR3nt: TGTGCCAGCAGTGACGGGGGTATAGGCACAGATACGCAGTATTTT; CDR3aa: CASSDGGIGTDTQYF
v_gene: TRBV7-8; j_gene: TRBJ2-2; d_gene: -; abundance: few; CDR3nt: TGTGCCAGCAGCGCAGTCGCGAACACCGGGGAGCTGTTTTTT; CDR3aa: CASSAVANTGELFF
v_gene: TRBV7-9; j_gene: TRBJ1-3; d_gene: -; abundance: medium-sized; CDR3nt: TGTGCCAGCAGCCCAGCGGCCTATGGAAACACCATATATTTT; CDR3aa: CASSPAAYGNTIYF
v_gene: TRBV12-3/TRBV12-4; j_gene: TRBJ2-3; d_gene: -; abundance: medium-sized; CDR3nt: TGTGCCAGCAGGGATGCAGGGGCTTTGACAGATACGCAGTATTTT; CDR3aa: CASRDAGALTDTQYF
v_gene: TRBV10-3; j_gene: TRBJ2-3; d_gene: -; abundance: -; CDR3nt: TGTGCCATCAGTGAGTCGGCAACCGTAACAGATACGCAGTATTTT; CDR3aa: CAISESATVTDTQYF
v_gene: TRBV25-1; j_gene: TRBJ1-5; d_gene: -; abundance: medium-sized; CDR3nt: TGTGCCAGCAGTGAAAGGGGGACCAATCAGCCCCAGCATTTT; CDR3aa: CASSERGTNQPQHF
v_gene: TRBV7-9; j_gene: TRBJ1-2; d_gene: -; abundance: medium-sized; CDR3nt: TGTGCCAGCAGCTTAACCAGTCAAGCTAACTATGGCTACACCTTC; CDR3aa: CASSLTSQANYGYTF
v_gene: TRBV25-1; j_gene: TRBJ1-2; d_gene: -; abundance: many; CDR3nt: TGTGCCAGCAGTGAATCGAGTCCAACCGGGGGCTACACCTTC; CDR3aa: CASSESSPTGGYTF
v_gene: TRBV7-7; j_gene: TRBJ2-2; d_gene: TRBD2; abundance: -; CDR3nt: TGTGCTAGCAGCTTAGCGGGGTCAGAGAACACCGGGGAGCTGTTTTTT; CDR3aa: CASSLAGSENTGELFF